This is a list of T cell receptor beta chains from one sample in a study of T cell responses to AZD1222 COVID-19 vaccine. Measured with immunoSEQ multiplex PCR; TCRdb has only the in-frame clones, and not every one. Among 150,000 to 160,000 clones listed, 90% were seen once. Here the sequenced sample was peripheral blood, taken on day 0 of AZD1222 vaccination. The receptors come from an adult in good health. Both conserved end residues are part of each CDR3. The D gene is left open where the match is weak. Size is omitted from some rows. Given values are once, few, many or a class for expanded clones.

TRBD2 - TRBJ2-1 TRBV7-2 TGTGCCTGTTCCCTCCGGGGGGAATACAATGAGCAGTTCTTC CACSLRGEYNEQFF
- - TRBJ1-1 TRBV4-3 TGCGCCAGCAGCATCGTCACGGGCACTGAAGCTTTCTTT CASSIVTGTEAFF
- - TRBJ2-5 TRBV11-2 TGTGCCAGCAGCCCCCCGGGTTGGGGGAGCGAGGGACCGCAAGAGACCCAGTACTTC CASSPPGWGSEGPQETQYF
- many TRBJ2-7 TRBV25-1 TGTGCCAGCAGTGACGGAGTCTCCGAGCAGTACTTC CASSDGVSEQYF
- many TRBJ1-2 TRBV6-1 TGTGCCAGCAGTGACAGGGGTATTGGCTACACCTTC CASSDRGIGYTF
- few TRBJ2-1 TRBV10-3 TGTGCCATCAGTGGAGGGGCGACCGTCGGGGGCTACAATGAGCAGTTCTTC CAISGGATVGGYNEQFF
- - TRBJ2-1 TRBV9 TGTGCCAGCAGCCCATCGGGACTCCGGAATGAGCAGTTCTTC CASSPSGLRNEQFF
TRBD2 - TRBJ2-4 TRBV5-8 TGTGCCAGCAGCTTGGAACGGCGGGAGGACCCCTACTTC CASSLERREDPYF
TRBD2 - TRBJ2-5 TRBV4-2 TGTGCCAGCAGCCAAGGGGTTGTCAGACTAGCGGAGTCGGCAGAGACCCAGTACTTC CASSQGVVRLAESAETQYF
- - TRBJ1-5 TRBV12-3/TRBV12-4 TGTGCCAGCAGTTTAGCGAATCAGCCCCAGCATTTT CASSLANQPQHF
TRBD1 once TRBJ2-1 TRBV6-1 TGTGCCAGCAGTGAAGCTGGGACAGGGGCTGAGCAGTTCTTC CASSEAGTGAEQFF
- once TRBJ2-5 TRBV10-3 TGTGCCATCAGTGAGGAGTTATCTGAGTACCAAGAGACCCAGTACTTC CAISEELSEYQETQYF
TRBD2 - TRBJ2-2 TRBV27 TGTGCCAGCAGTCGGACTAGCGGGAGTTTCCGTGTGGCCGGCACCGGGGAGCTGTTTTTT CASSRTSGSFRVAGTGELFF
TRBD2 - TRBJ2-1 TRBV7-3 TGTGCCAGCAGCGCAACCCTAATCGGGACTAGCGGCCATGAGCAGTTCTTC CASSATLIGTSGHEQFF
- - TRBJ2-7 TRBV9 TGTGCCAGCAGTGTCGCGGGACACCGAACCTACGAGCAGTACTTC CASSVAGHRTYEQYF
TRBD1 - TRBJ1-5 TRBV27 TGTGCCAGCAGTGCGTTTCAGGGGGTCCCATGGCAGCCCCAGCATTTT CASSAFQGVPWQPQHF
TRBD2 - TRBJ2-1 TRBV7-2 TGTGCCAGCAGCTTAGTTCCGTCGGGGGGTAATGAGCAGTTCTTC CASSLVPSGGNEQFF
TRBD1 - TRBJ2-7 TRBV6-6 TGTGCCAGCAGTTACGACAGGGGGCTATACGAGCAGTACTTC CASSYDRGLYEQYF
- few TRBJ1-3 TRBV11-2 TGTGCCAGCAGCTCTCCCAGGGTGGTCTTAGGTGGAAACACCATATATTTT CASSSPRVVLGGNTIYF
- - TRBJ1-1 TRBV5-5 TGTGCCAGCAGCTTCGGCAGGGGTTTTACTGAAGCTTTCTTT CASSFGRGFTEAFF
TRBD2 - TRBJ2-3 TRBV11-3 TGTGCCAGCAGCCATAGCGGGTCCTTGACAGATACGCAGTATTTT CASSHSGSLTDTQYF
TRBD1 - TRBJ1-5 TRBV6-5 TGTGCCACCCACCACCGGGACAGGGGGTCTCAGCCCCAGCATTTT CATHHRDRGSQPQHF
TRBD2 once TRBJ2-1 TRBV9 TGTGCCAGCAGCGCCGGGACTAGCGACCACAATGAGCAGTTCTTC CASSAGTSDHNEQFF
- - TRBJ1-5 TRBV30 TGTGCCTGGAGTGTTGGGGGGTGGCGCAATCAGCCCCAGCATTTT CAWSVGGWRNQPQHF
TRBD2 once TRBJ2-3 TRBV5-5 TGTGCCAGCAGCTTGTATTCGCGGGGGACCAGCACAGATACGCAGTATTTT CASSLYSRGTSTDTQYF
- - TRBJ2-7 TRBV4-1 TGCGCCAGCAGCCAAGGGGCAGGCACCTACGAGCAGTACTTC CASSQGAGTYEQYF